This paragraph covers one T cell receptor beta chain sequence. The antigen it binds to is not known. Base qualities are not recorded, but no much larger clone differs from it by a single base. The time point label, read with the paper, signifies: week 5, during vaccination. Each vaccine dose, consisting of 300 ug of a 20-mer mutant IDH1 peptide in Montanide, was administered subcutaneously with topical imiquimod. All donors had newly diagnosed IDH1-mutant astrocytomas of WHO grade 3 or 4 that showed loss of nuclear ATRX. The samples were drawn from NOA16, a multicentre, single-arm, open-label phase I trial in Germany that tested a mutant IDH1 peptide vaccine in humans for the first time. Genomic DNA for TCRB sequencing was isolated from EDTA blood with the DNeasy Blood and Tissue Kit. The sample is drawn from a study of a mutant IDH1 vaccine in newly diagnosed glioma listed by TCRdb under 2021. Context from the whole study: Eight vaccinations were administered to patients in weeks 1, 3, 5, 7, 11, 15, 19 and 23, corresponding to visits V03 through V10. Vaccination began 4-6 weeks after radiotherapy alone, or alongside temozolomide cycles in the chemotherapy-containing groups. Of the roughly 34 treated patients, approximately 60% were male and approximately 40% were female, and a mean age of 40.4 years was recorded. Prior to enrollment, patients had been given standard therapy consisting of radiotherapy alone, temozolomide alone, or radiochemotherapy with temozolomide, with the combination given to most patients. Peripheral blood was collected at six visits: V03 (baseline), V05, V07, V10, V12 and V13. Longitudinal TCRB deep sequencing was done for some 26 treated patients, wherever samples were available for exploratory analyses. Findings and caveats that apply to the study as a whole: Pseudoprogression appeared unrelated to alterations in the top peripheral T cell clonotypes detected by TCRB sequencing. The authors stated that sample limitations prevented analyses of patient blood samples from being reproduced. Vaccine-induced immune responses across multiple MHC alleles were detected in approximately 94% of patients. Selection of PBMC samples for TCRB deep sequencing was based on availability.

Unmatched junction bases come to 6, with V trimmed by 2 bases and J by 5 bases. Taken from cysteine to phenylalanine, the CDR3 has 17 residues. Only the CDR3 part of the read is kept: 51 bases, read in frame from the first base. Based on the germline V gene, the CDR1 and CDR2 sequences are SGHRS and YFSETQ. Receptor libraries were prepared by the immunoSEQ multiplex PCR assay. Following the manufacturer's protocol, the hsTCRB Kit was used to amplify rearranged TCR beta chain sequences. Sequencing of TCRB libraries was carried out on an Illumina MiSeq. The study's own analysis went as follows. Demultiplexing, trimming and gene mapping were performed with the kit vendor's proprietary platform. TCRdb took over this immuneACCESS table, retaining in-frame rearrangements with V and J assigned. Such tables are incomplete; in checked studies, under half of the missing clones stem from an unresolved V gene, and the remainder is unexplained. V and J calls and clone size follow that table, whereas D and trimming were derived from the DNA. Present in this sample are 39,000 or so clones, about 80% of which were seen just once. Together, the top ten hold 5.5% of the sample.

This material consisted of PBMCs, taken from a glioma patient whose treatment included an IDH1 peptide vaccine. Recombination connected TRBV5-1 to TRBJ2-3, with TRBD2 identical over 15 junction bases. The receptor's source is a man in his forties or fifties with glioma. In nucleotide form, the sequence is TGCGCCAGCAGCTTCTCCGGGACTAGCGGGGGGCAAGATACGCAGTATTTT. Its protein product is CASSFSGTSGGQDTQYF.